This T cell receptor beta chain is drawn from a study of blood T cell repertoires in COVID-19. At the level of the study: Samples representing acute and convalescent COVID-19 were sourced from the United States, Italy and Spain.

Donors were grouped by their self-reported clinical history. Cohort 3 donors were reported recovered after two negative PCRs, clearance, or symptom resolution. In the study's own analysis: Estimation of nucleated cell counts relied on the amplification of reference gene primers. Sequencing was performed with immunoSEQ multiplex PCR; in TCRdb, only in-frame clones are kept and a portion is missing. The V and J calls and clone size are taken from that table; D and trimming were inferred from the DNA. Found here are 300,000 or so clones, roughly nine tenths of them singletons; the top ten hold roughly 0.94%. This receptor was identified in a woman under 40 who had recovered from COVID-19. Sequencing was carried out using PBMCs or T cells enriched from blood (not recorded which).

CDR3 nucleotide sequence: TGTGCCAGTAGCCCGGGACTAGCGGGGGGTACGGTGTTTTTT. It specifies CASSPGLAGGTVFF. This chain joins TRBV19 and TRBJ2-2; 15 bases are a match to TRBD2. CDR3 length equals 14 residues. J gave up 15 bases and V 6 bases, and 8 bases lay outside the gene matches. Germline lookup yields CDR1 LNHDA and CDR2 SQIVND (reference sequence).